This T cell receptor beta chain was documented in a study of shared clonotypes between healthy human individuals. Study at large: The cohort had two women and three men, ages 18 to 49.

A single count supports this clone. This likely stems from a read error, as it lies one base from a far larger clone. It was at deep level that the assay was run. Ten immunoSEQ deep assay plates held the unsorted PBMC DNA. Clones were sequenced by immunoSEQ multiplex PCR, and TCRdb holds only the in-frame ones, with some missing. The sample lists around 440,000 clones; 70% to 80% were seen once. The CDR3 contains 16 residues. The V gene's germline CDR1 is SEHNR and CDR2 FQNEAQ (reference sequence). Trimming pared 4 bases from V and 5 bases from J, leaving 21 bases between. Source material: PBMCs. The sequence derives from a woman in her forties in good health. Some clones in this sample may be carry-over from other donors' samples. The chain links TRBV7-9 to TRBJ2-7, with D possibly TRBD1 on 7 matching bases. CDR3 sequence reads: CASSSPRGTAIHEQYF. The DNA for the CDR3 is TGTGCCAGCAGCTCCCCCCGGGGGACAGCTATCCACGAGCAGTACTTC.